The present T cell receptor beta chain was sequenced within a study of T cell repertoires in cytomegalovirus infection. Whole-study context: Recently identified HLA-C-restricted and well-studied HLA-B-restricted CMV epitopes were used. From public TCR beta signatures came an indication of both CMV infection and matching HLA type.

In TCRdb, the reads were re-called with MiXCR into one record per CDR3 protein. The sample carries around 750,000 distinct CDR3 sequences, approximately 32% recorded once. Points on this clonotype: No antigen is known for it.

General study points: Clonotypes of TCR beta that were HLA-C-restricted and CMV-specific dominated the ex vivo response. People with CMV and the relevant HLA were identified by cumulative public TCR beta family frequency.

This CDR3 region has 17 residues. Trimming removed 2 bases from V and 5 bases from J, with 20 bases in between. In germline, CDR1 is LGHNA, CDR2 YSLEER. This chain uses TRBV4-3 with TRBJ2-3; possible D gene TRBD1, 5 bases. The source material was cultured CD8+ T cells from PBMCs, sampled from culture after CMV antigen stimulation. The TCR comes from a human donor in good health (CMV status not recorded). Some clones in this sample may be carry-over from other donors' samples. The CDR3 reads CASSQRKDGPGLDTQYF. The CDR3 bases are TGCGCCAGCAGCCAAAGAAAGGACGGCCCAGGGTTAGATACGCAGTATTTT.